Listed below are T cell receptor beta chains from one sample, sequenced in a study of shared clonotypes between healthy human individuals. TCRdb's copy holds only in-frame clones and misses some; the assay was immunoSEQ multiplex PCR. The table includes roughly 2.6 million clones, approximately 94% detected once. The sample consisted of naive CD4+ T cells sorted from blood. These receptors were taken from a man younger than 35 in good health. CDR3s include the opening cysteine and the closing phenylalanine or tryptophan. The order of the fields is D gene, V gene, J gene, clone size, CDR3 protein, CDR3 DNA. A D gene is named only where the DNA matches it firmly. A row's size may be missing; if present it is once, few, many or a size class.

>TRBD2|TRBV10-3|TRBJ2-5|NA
CAILRREGREGIETQYF
TGTGCCATCCTGAGGCGGGAGGGAAGAGAAGGTATAGAGACCCAGTACTTC
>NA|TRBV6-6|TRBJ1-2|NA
CASIVTGSNYGYTF
TGTGCCAGCATTGTAACAGGGAGTAACTATGGCTACACCTTC
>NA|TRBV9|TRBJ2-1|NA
CASSVGDTYNEQFF
TGTGCCAGCAGCGTGGGGGACACCTACAATGAGCAGTTCTTC
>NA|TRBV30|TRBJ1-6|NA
CAWSVRGNSPLHF
TGTGCCTGGAGTGTACGGGGGAATTCACCCCTCCACTTT
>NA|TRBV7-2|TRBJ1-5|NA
CASSFPLTPQHF
TGTGCCAGCAGCTTCCCTTTAACGCCCCAGCATTTT
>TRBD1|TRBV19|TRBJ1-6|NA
CASSTDRDNSPLHF
TGTGCCAGTAGTACCGACAGGGATAATTCACCCCTCCACTTT
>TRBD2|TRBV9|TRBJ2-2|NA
CASGTTEPGELFF
TGTGCCAGCGGGACTACCGAGCCCGGGGAGCTGTTTTTT
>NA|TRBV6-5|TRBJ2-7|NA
CASSSRGGEPYEQYF
TGTGCCAGCAGTTCTCGAGGGGGGGAACCCTACGAGCAGTACTTC
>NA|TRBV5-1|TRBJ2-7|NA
CASSLSGWNYEQYF
TGCGCCAGCAGCTTAAGCGGGTGGAACTACGAGCAGTACTTC
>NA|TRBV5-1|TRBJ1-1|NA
CASSPSLQPSSEAFF
TGCGCCAGCAGCCCCTCGCTACAGCCGTCGTCTGAAGCTTTCTTT
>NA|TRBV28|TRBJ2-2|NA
CASDKPGAGELFF
TGTGCCAGCGATAAGCCGGGGGCCGGGGAGCTGTTTTTT
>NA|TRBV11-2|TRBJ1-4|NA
CASSLNGQINEKLFF
TGTGCCAGCAGCTTAAATGGACAGATTAATGAAAAACTGTTTTTT
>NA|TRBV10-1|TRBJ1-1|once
CASSDTRGTEAFF
TGCGCCAGCAGTGACACCCGGGGAACTGAAGCTTTCTTT
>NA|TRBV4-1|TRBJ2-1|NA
CASSQEKTGRDEQFF
TGCGCCAGCAGCCAAGAGAAGACAGGTCGGGATGAGCAGTTCTTC
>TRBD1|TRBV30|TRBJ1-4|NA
CAWRGQAAGKKLFF
TGTGCCTGGAGAGGACAGGCAGCGGGCAAAAAACTGTTTTTT
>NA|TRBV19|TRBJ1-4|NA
CASSIDRGRSNEKLFF
TGTGCCAGTAGTATAGATCGCGGAAGGAGTAATGAAAAACTGTTTTTT
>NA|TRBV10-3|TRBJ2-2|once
CAISESVGNTGELFF
TGTGCCATCAGTGAGTCGGTCGGGAACACCGGGGAGCTGTTTTTT
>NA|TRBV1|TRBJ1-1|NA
CTSNSRSRGEPVKNTEAFF
TGCACCAGCAACTCAAGATCACGGGGTGAGCCCGTTAAGAACACTGAAGCTTTCTTT
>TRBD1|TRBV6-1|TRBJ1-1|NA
CASRGDRNTEAFF
TGTGCCAGCAGGGGGGACAGGAACACTGAAGCTTTCTTT
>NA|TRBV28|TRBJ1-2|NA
CASSFGSEPHYGYTF
TGTGCCAGCAGTTTCGGGTCCGAGCCACACTATGGCTACACCTTC
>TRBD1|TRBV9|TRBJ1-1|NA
CASSVGGQSIEAFF
TGTGCCAGCAGCGTAGGGGGACAGTCGATTGAAGCTTTCTTT
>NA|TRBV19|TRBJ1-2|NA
CASSYRSDYGYTF
TGTGCCAGTAGTTATAGGAGCGACTATGGCTACACCTTC
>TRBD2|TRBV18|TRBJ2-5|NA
CASSPLSGEETQYF
TGTGCCAGCTCACCACTGAGCGGGGAAGAGACCCAGTACTTC
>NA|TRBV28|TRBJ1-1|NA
CASSWGAMNTEAFF
TGTGCCAGCAGTTGGGGGGCGATGAACACTGAAGCTTTCTTT
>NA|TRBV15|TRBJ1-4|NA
CATSRDSGKLFF
TGTGCCACCAGCAGAGATTCTGGAAAACTGTTTTTT
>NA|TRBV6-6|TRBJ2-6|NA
CASGRGYATGANVLTF
TGTGCCAGTGGGAGGGGGTACGCTACTGGGGCCAACGTCCTGACTTTC
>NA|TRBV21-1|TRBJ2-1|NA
CASSIQRGGGDEQFF
TGTGCCAGCAGCATCCAGCGGGGGGGCGGAGATGAGCAGTTCTTC
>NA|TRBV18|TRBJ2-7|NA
CASSKAGGSSYEQYF
TGTGCCAGCTCAAAGGCCGGAGGGAGCTCCTACGAGCAGTACTTC
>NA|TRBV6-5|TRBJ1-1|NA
CASSQLNTEAFF
TGTGCCAGCAGTCAGTTGAACACTGAAGCTTTCTTT
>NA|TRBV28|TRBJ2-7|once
CASSPVERPPYEQYF
TGTGCCAGCAGTCCCGTTGAGAGGCCCCCCTACGAGCAGTACTTC
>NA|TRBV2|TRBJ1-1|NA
CARGERGNTEAFF
TGTGCCAGGGGGGAGAGGGGGAACACTGAAGCTTTCTTT
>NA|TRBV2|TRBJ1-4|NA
CASRSLNEKLFF
TGTGCCAGCAGGAGTTTGAATGAAAAACTGTTTTTT
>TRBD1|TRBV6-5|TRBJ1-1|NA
CASWGAGGSAEAFF
TGTGCCAGCTGGGGGGCAGGGGGGTCCGCTGAAGCTTTCTTT
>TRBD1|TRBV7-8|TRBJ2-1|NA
CASRAGTVYNEQFF
TGTGCCAGCAGGGCCGGGACAGTATACAATGAGCAGTTCTTC
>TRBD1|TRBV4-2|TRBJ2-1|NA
CASSQETGTYNEQFF
TGTGCCAGCAGCCAAGAGACAGGGACCTACAATGAGCAGTTCTTC
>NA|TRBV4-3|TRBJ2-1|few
CASSQGKSSYNEQFF
TGCGCCAGCAGCCAAGGAAAGAGCTCCTACAATGAGCAGTTCTTC
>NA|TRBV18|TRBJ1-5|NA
CASSIWPTDQPQHF
TGTGCCAGCTCCATCTGGCCAACGGATCAGCCCCAGCATTTT
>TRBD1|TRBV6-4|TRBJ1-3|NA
CASSDSIRGGGKSTGNTIYF
TGTGCCAGCAGTGACTCGATCCGAGGAGGGGGCAAGTCTACTGGAAACACCATATATTTT
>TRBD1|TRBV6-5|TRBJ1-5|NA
CASSRGQNSNQPQHF
TGTGCCAGCAGCCGGGGACAGAATAGCAATCAGCCCCAGCATTTT
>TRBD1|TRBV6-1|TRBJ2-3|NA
CASSDRQGTDTQYF
TGTGCCAGCAGCGATAGACAGGGGACAGATACGCAGTATTTT
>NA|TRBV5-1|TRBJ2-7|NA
CASSLGREKYEQYF
TGCGCCAGCAGCTTGGGGCGGGAAAAATACGAGCAGTACTTC